Each of the 28 T cell receptor beta chains below was sequenced from the same sample in a study of T cells in Graves' hyperthyroidism and ophthalmopathy. RNA transcripts provided the source from which TCR beta CDR3 regions were amplified. Primed by the HTBI set, a first-round RT-PCR was run on the TCR CDR3. TCRdb reprocessed the multiplex PCR reads via MiXCR and lists one record per CDR3 protein. The table includes 400,000 to 500,000 distinct CDR3 sequences, about an eighth detected once. The sequencing sample was made of blood. The receptors originated from a woman aged 18-29 years with Graves' hyperthyroidism.

The sample holds many counts of this clonotype. The chain has TRBV6-2 or TRBV6-3 and TRBJ1-2; perhaps TRBD1 as D (5 bases). This CDR3 comprises 17 residues. Deletions cut 5 bases from V and 7 bases from J, with 26 bases between. CDR1 MNHEY and CDR2 SVGEGT come from the germline V gene. The chain's CDR3 is CASSTRPGTVRSGGYTF. The CDR3 DNA sequence: TGTGCCAGCAGTACCCGCCCCGGGACCGTGCGATCGGGTGGCTACACCTTC.

V gene TRBV6-1 combines with J gene TRBJ2-1; TRBD2 matches 12 bases. The germline V gene encodes CDR1 MNHNS and CDR2 SASEGT. Losses at the gene ends were 7 bases for V and 1 base for J; bases not matched to a gene: 5. This CDR3 has 16 residues. The CDR3 sequence is CASISGLAGSYNEQFF. The CDR3 nucleotides are TGTGCCAGCATATCGGGACTAGCGGGTTCCTACAATGAGCAGTTCTTC.

The sample holds many counts of this clonotype. The chain uses TRBV20-1 and TRBJ2-5; no firm D call. The germline CDR1 and CDR2 sequences are DFQATT and SNEGSKA (reference sequence). V lost 3 bases and J 2 bases, leaving 13 bases between the germline ends. The CDR3 is 14 amino acids. CDR3: CSARDEALQETQYF. The CDR3 DNA is TGCAGTGCTAGGGACGAGGCTCTTCAAGAGACCCAGTACTTC.

The CDR3 DNA sequence: TGTGCCAGCAGTTACGAGGCGGGAGGGCCGAATGAGCAGTTCTTC. As protein: CASSYEAGGPNEQFF. V usage is TRBV6-6 and J usage is TRBJ2-1, with TRBD2 matching over 9 bases. Germline loops: CDR1 MNHNY, CDR2 SVGAGI (reference sequence). Trimming at V came to 2 bases and at J to 7 bases, leaving 6 bases not matched to a gene. This CDR3 is 15 amino acids long.

The rearrangement uses TRBV11-1 and TRBJ2-1; 11 nucleotides line up with TRBD1. Germline trimming cut 5 bases from V and 2 bases from J; bases unmatched to any gene: 8. The germline V gene encodes CDR1 SGHAT and CDR2 FQDESV (reference sequence). The CDR3 spans 17 residues. The CDR3 sequence is CASSQDVDRGPYNEQFF. In DNA, the CDR3 is TGTGCCAGCAGCCAAGACGTGGACAGGGGGCCCTACAATGAGCAGTTCTTC.

V and J are TRBV2 and TRBJ2-7; D may be TRBD1 (6 bases). V lost 7 bases to trimming and J lost 2 bases, with 9 bases between them. CDR1 is SNHLY and CDR2 is FYNNEI in the germline V gene. The CDR3 loop spans 12 amino acids. CDR3 sequence: CASTRGPYEQYF. CDR3 DNA sequence: TGTGCCAGCACCAGGGGACCCTACGAGCAGTACTTC.

This clonotype was seen many times. This chain uses TRBV10-3 with TRBJ1-2; 9 nucleotides align to TRBD1. CDR3 length: 16 residues. Unmatched junction bases numbered 10, after V lost 0 bases and J lost 8 bases. Germline values: CDR1 ENHRY, CDR2 SYGVKD. The CDR3 DNA is TGTGCCATCAGTGAGTCGACTCGAGGGACAGGGAACGGCTACACCTTC. It translates to CAISESTRGTGNGYTF.

This clonotype was found many times. The chain carries TRBV15 and TRBJ2-1, with D possibly being TRBD2 (6 bases). Germline loops: CDR1 LNHNV, CDR2 YYDKDF (reference sequence). Trimming removed 2 bases at V and 7 bases at J, with 12 bases between. The CDR3 runs to 14 residues. The CDR3: CATSRSTEGNEQFF. The CDR3 nucleotides read TGTGCCACCAGCAGATCGACGGAGGGTAATGAGCAGTTCTTC.

This clonotype has ten or more counts. This chain uses TRBV20-1 with TRBJ2-7, with 8 bases fitting TRBD2. Trimming removed 3 bases from V and 3 bases from J; junction bases left unmatched: 4. The germline V gene has CDR1 DFQATT and CDR2 SNEGSKA (reference sequence). The CDR3 is made up of 13 amino acids. The CDR3 sequence is CSASPGTSYEQYF. DNA of the CDR3: TGCAGTGCTAGCCCCGGGACTAGCTACGAGCAGTACTTC.

The chain combines TRBV7-3 with TRBJ2-2, with D uncertain. V lost 1 base and J 6 bases, leaving 9 bases between the germline ends. This CDR3 region has 14 residues. CDR1 and CDR2 from the germline V gene are SGHTA and FQGTGA. The CDR3 nucleotides read TGTGCCAGCAGCTTAAAGGGCTTAGCCGGGGAGCTGTTTTTT. This sequence encodes CASSLKGLAGELFF.

This clonotype has ten or more counts. The junction differs from germline at one of its ends, possibly a read error. This chain joins TRBV9 and TRBJ1-1; a possible D gene is TRBD1 (6 bases). CDR3 length equals 14 residues. Per the germline V gene, CDR1 is SGDLS and CDR2 is YYNGEE. The DNA of the CDR3 is TGCGCCAGCAGCGGAGGACAGATGAACACTGAAGCTTTCTTT. This encodes CASSGGQMNTEAFF.

The chain joins TRBV28 to TRBJ2-7; 9 nucleotides align to TRBD1. Germline V gene sequence: CDR1 MDHEN, CDR2 SYDVKM. The V segment lost 8 bases and the J segment 7 bases; nucleotides outside the gene matches: 9. The CDR3 is 13 amino acids. The CDR3 coding sequence is TGTGCCAGCTCTCCCGGGACAGGGTGGGAGCAGTACTTC. It is translated as CASSPGTGWEQYF.

DNA of the CDR3: TGCGCCAGCAGCTTGGGCTGGGGGGCAAGGGAGGAAAAACTGTTTTTT. Its translation: CASSLGWGAREEKLFF. The chain carries TRBV5-1 and TRBJ1-4, with D maybe TRBD1 (6 bases). The length of the CDR3 is 16 residues. The germline V gene has CDR1 SGHRS and CDR2 YFSETQ. V was pared by 0 bases and J by 8 bases, with 17 bases between.

This clonotype has just a few counts. The genes are TRBV19 and TRBJ1-5; a weak D match, TRBD1 (6 bases). CDR3 length: 14 amino acids. V lost 10 bases and J lost 2, with 15 bases in between. Germline-derived CDR1 and CDR2 are LNHDA and SQIVND (reference sequence). CDR3 in DNA: TGTGCCAATCCGAACAGGGAGGGCAATCAGCCCCAGCATTTT. Its translation is CANPNREGNQPQHF.

This clonotype was detected many times. The chain joins TRBV5-1 to TRBJ2-1; TRBD2 matches 9 bases. Looked up from germline, CDR1 is SGHRS and CDR2 is YFSETQ. The CDR3 length is 16 residues. The V gene end was trimmed by 0 bases and the J gene end by 6 bases; junction bases not matched to a gene: 7. CDR3 region: CASSLGVAGVGNEQFF. In DNA form, the CDR3 reads TGCGCCAGCAGCTTGGGGGTAGCGGGAGTCGGCAATGAGCAGTTCTTC. The full variable domain, in which reference TRBV5-1 and TRBJ2-1 provide the parts outside the CDR3, is KAGVTQTPRYLIKTRGQQVTLSCSPISGHRSVSWYQQTPGQGLQFLFEYFSETQRNKGNFPGRFSGRQFSNSRSEMNVSTLELGDSALYLCASSLGVAGVGNEQFFGPGTRLTVL.

This clonotype has more than one count but fewer than ten. The genes are TRBV9 and TRBJ2-1, with TRBD2 matching over 8 bases. V trimming: 3 bases; J trimming: 4 bases; junction bases outside the gene matches: 6. Germline CDR1 SGDLS, CDR2 YYNGEE. The CDR3 loop spans 15 amino acids. DNA of the CDR3: TGTGCCAGCAGCGCAAGGACTAGCTTGTACAATGAGCAGTTCTTC. Its translation is CASSARTSLYNEQFF.

This clonotype was counted at least ten times. The junction does not match germline at one end; this may be a read error. V and J are TRBV2 and TRBJ1-4; weak D call: TRBD1 (5 bases). The CDR3 has 15 residues. Germline V gives CDR1 SNHLY, CDR2 FYNNEI. CDR3 sequence: CASCEPRDGDEKLFF. CDR3 bases: TGTGCCAGCTGTGAGCCCCGGGACGGGGATGAAAAACTGTTTTTT.

This clonotype was found a few times. The rearrangement uses TRBV4-1 and TRBJ2-7; D perhaps matches TRBD1 (6 bases). The CDR3 consists of 15 residues. Germline V lookup: CDR1 MGHRA, CDR2 YSYEKL. Trimming left V 3 bases short and J 2 bases short, with 14 bases between. The CDR3 is CASSQKNREPYEQYF. CDR3 DNA: TGCGCCAGCAGCCAGAAAAACAGGGAACCCTACGAGCAGTACTTC.

This clonotype was counted ten times or more. The gene calls are TRBV6-1 and TRBJ1-5, with 7 bases lining up with TRBD1. The CDR3 is 15 residues long. The germline gives CDR1 MNHNS, CDR2 SASEGT. V lost 7 bases, J lost 5 bases, and 11 bases stayed unmatched. CDR3 sequence reads: CASTPRGGYYQPQHF. In nucleotides, the CDR3 is TGTGCCAGCACCCCACGAGGGGGCTACTATCAGCCCCAGCATTTT.

This clonotype was observed many times. The chain couples TRBV29-1 to TRBJ1-1; tentatively, D is TRBD1 (6 bases). Trimming took 4 bases from V and 0 from J, leaving 9 bases between them. Germline V CDR1 and CDR2: SQVTM, ANQGSEA. This CDR3 is 13 amino acids long. The chain's CDR3 is CSVAGVMNTEAFF. CDR3 DNA: TGCAGCGTTGCAGGGGTTATGAACACTGAAGCTTTCTTT. The complete variable domain, with remaining parts taken from reference TRBV29-1 and TRBJ1-1, reads SAVISQKPSRDICQRGTSLTIQCQVDSQVTMMFWYRQQPGQSLTLIATANQGSEATYESGFVIDKFPISRPNLTFSTLTVSNMSPEDSSIYLCSVAGVMNTEAFFGQGTRLTVV.

This clonotype has only a few counts. V usage is TRBV20-1 and J usage is TRBJ2-5; D is ambiguous. Between the trimmed V and J ends, which lost 0 bases and 5 bases, there was a span of 13 bases. CDR1 is DFQATT and CDR2 is SNEGSKA in the germline V gene (reference sequence). The CDR3 extends over 14 amino acids. The CDR3 nucleotides are TGCAGTGCTAGAGATGGGCCCGGGTGGGAGACCCAGTACTTC. Protein: CSARDGPGWETQYF.

A few counts support this clonotype. The J gene is TRBJ1-5, the V gene TRBV30; unclear D gene. In germline, CDR1 is GTSNPN, CDR2 SVGIG (reference sequence). This CDR3 is 13 amino acids long. Between the trimmed V and J ends, which lost 0 bases and 7 bases, there was a span of 10 bases. In DNA, the CDR3 is TGTGCCTGGAGTGTACAAATGGGCCAGCCCCAGCATTTT. Amino acid sequence: CAWSVQMGQPQHF.

This clonotype was observed a few times. The CDR3 DNA follows: TGCAGTGCTAGAGAGGGGACGGGGGGGAGCGGGGCCAACGTCCTGACTTTC. Its protein is CSAREGTGGSGANVLTF. This chain links TRBV20-1 with TRBJ2-6; 8 nucleotides match TRBD2. The CDR3 totals 17 residues. V lost 0 bases to trimming and J lost 4 bases; unmatched junction nucleotides: 8. Germline lookup yields CDR1 DFQATT and CDR2 SNEGSKA (reference sequence).

This clonotype was seen many times. The chain carries TRBV7-2 and TRBJ1-5; D gene unclear. Germline-derived CDR1 and CDR2 are SGHTA and FQGNSA. The CDR3 length is 17 residues. The V and J ends lost 2 bases and 0 bases respectively, with 14 bases between them. CDR3 nucleotides: TGTGCCAGCAGCTTATTCCCACGACTCAATAGCAATCAGCCCCAGCATTTT. It codes for CASSLFPRLNSNQPQHF. Together with reference TRBV7-2 and TRBJ1-5, the CDR3 gives the full variable domain: GAGVSQSPSNKVTEKGKDVELRCDPISGHTALYWYRQSLGQGLEFLIYFQGNSAPDKSGLPSDRFSAERTGGSVSTLTIQRTQQEDSAVYLCASSLFPRLNSNQPQHFGDGTRLSIL.

This chain uses TRBV7-2 with TRBJ1-3; D gene unclear. CDR3 size: 15 residues. The germline V gene has CDR1 SGHTA and CDR2 FQGNSA. Trimming stripped 1 base from V and 3 bases from J, with 10 bases between. The CDR3 region is CASSLGSGSGNTIYF. CDR3 bases: TGTGCCAGCAGCTTAGGGTCAGGAAGTGGAAACACCATATATTTT.

This clonotype has ten or more counts. The chain carries TRBV7-8 and TRBJ2-1, with no clear D. V was shortened by 5 bases and J by 0 bases, with 8 bases between the two germline ends. Germline V gives CDR1 SGHVS, CDR2 FQNEAQ. The CDR3 totals 14 residues. The CDR3 DNA is TGTGCCAGCAGCACACTTAGCTCCTACAATGAGCAGTTCTTC. This codes for CASSTLSSYNEQFF.

The table lists this clonotype with a few counts. The rearrangement links TRBV11-3 to TRBJ2-1, with D possibly matching TRBD1 (5 bases). The V gene lost 1 base and the J gene lost 8 bases, with 18 bases spanning the gap. The CDR3 has 16 residues. Germline-derived CDR1 and CDR2 are SGHNT and YENEEA. CDR3 region: CASSLGTISGKDEQFF. DNA for the CDR3: TGTGCCAGCAGCTTAGGAACTATTTCAGGGAAGGATGAGCAGTTCTTC.

In its sample, this clonotype was seen a few times. The rearrangement links TRBV4-1 to TRBJ2-1, with 10 nucleotides matching TRBD1. Germline values: CDR1 MGHRA, CDR2 YSYEKL. V lost 1 base to trimming and J lost 0 bases; unmatched junction nucleotides: 6. This CDR3 is 18 amino acids long. CDR3 bases: TGCGCCAGCAGCCAAGGGACAGGGGGATCTAGCTCCTACAATGAGCAGTTCTTC. Protein product: CASSQGTGGSSSYNEQFF.